This T cell receptor beta chain was observed in a study of blood T cell repertoires in COVID-19 (dated by TCRdb to 2020 to 2021). Regarding the study in general: The collaborator samples originated in the United States, Italy and Spain and spanned the acute and convalescent phases of COVID-19. Samples came from the ongoing ImmuneRACE study (first 160 participants) plus 1,254 subjects from 6 global collaborators. HLA class I and class II types, where available, came from metadata supplied by the sample provider rather than from assay-based typing. The prospective study material was composed of cDNA or gDNA derived from T cells, B-cell-depleted T cells, or PBMCs. Deeply sampled blood TCRbeta repertoires from subjects exposed to, actively infected with, or recovered from COVID-19 were included in the dataset. A de-identified subject ID, COVID-19 status, age in years and sex were almost always included in the sample metadata. The repertoires were released in a freely available public database meant as a resource for research on the immune response to SARS-CoV-2. The study at large found these results: How much clinical and demographic metadata was included differed by source and by participant, and the metadata was provided uncurated.

TCRbeta CDR3 regions were amplified from genomic DNA using the immunoSEQ Assay, a bias-controlled multiplex PCR. Under the source paper's analysis protocol: The number of nucleated cells in each sample was estimated from the amplification of reference gene primers within the assay. To quantify the absolute abundance of each unique TCRbeta CDR3 rearrangement, sequence reads were collapsed and filtered. Productive Simpson clonality was computed per sample as the square root of Simpson's diversity index over productive rearrangements. The source is immuneACCESS, and TCRdb retained only in-frame sequences with V and J called. Part of the clones is not carried over; for the studies checked, unresolved V genes explain less than half of this, and the remainder is unexplained. V, J and clone size are those of that table, while D and trimming were read from the DNA. The sample table shows 45,000 to 60,000 clones, and around 84% are seen once. The ten largest account for under 15% of the sample.

Whole blood was collected in K2EDTA tubes by collaborating institutions according to the institutions' own protocols. Collaborator samples were shipped for TCRbeta analysis as frozen whole blood, isolated PBMCs, or DNA extracted from either sample type. In regard to this clone: Its antigen is not yet known. The sample holds no much larger clone one base away, and base qualities are not on file.

Material: peripheral blood. This TCR was sampled from an elderly woman with acute or convalescent COVID-19.

The nucleotide sequence is given as TGTGCCAGCAGCCATTTCTCAGGGGGATCGGCAACTAATGAAAAACTGTTTTTT. Its translation reads: CASSHFSGGSATNEKLFF. The chain couples TRBV3-1 (or the pseudogene TRBV3-2) to TRBJ1-4; 7 junctional bases match TRBD1. The CDR3 contains 18 residues, cysteine and phenylalanine counted. Only CDR3 DNA is held: 54 bases, read in frame from base 1. V is cut back by 3 bases and J by 0 bases, with 10 bases in the junction unmatched. Sequences LGHDT (CDR1) and YNNKEL (CDR2) are obtained from the germline V gene (reference sequence).